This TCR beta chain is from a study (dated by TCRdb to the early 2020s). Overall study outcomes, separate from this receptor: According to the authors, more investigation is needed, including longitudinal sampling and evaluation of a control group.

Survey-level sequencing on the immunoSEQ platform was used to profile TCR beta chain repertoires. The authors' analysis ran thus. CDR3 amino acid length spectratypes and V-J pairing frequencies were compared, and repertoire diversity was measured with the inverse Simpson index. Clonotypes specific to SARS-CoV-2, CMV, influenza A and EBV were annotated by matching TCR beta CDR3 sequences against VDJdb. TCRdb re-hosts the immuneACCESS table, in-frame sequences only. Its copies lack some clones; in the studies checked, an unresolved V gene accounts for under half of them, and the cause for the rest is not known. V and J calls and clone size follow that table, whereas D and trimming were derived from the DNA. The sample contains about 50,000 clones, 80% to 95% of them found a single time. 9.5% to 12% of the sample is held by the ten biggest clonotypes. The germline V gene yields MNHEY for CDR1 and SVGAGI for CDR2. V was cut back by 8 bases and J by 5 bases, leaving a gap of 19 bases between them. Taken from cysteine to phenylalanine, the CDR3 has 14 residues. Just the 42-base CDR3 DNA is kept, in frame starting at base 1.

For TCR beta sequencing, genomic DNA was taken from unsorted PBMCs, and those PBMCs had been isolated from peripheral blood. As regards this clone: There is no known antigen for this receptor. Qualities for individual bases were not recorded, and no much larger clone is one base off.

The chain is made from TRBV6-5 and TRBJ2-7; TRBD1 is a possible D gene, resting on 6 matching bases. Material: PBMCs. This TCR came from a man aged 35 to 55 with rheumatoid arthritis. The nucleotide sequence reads TGTGCCAGCCGGTGGAACAGGGCCAAACACGAGCAGTACTTC. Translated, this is CASRWNRAKHEQYF.